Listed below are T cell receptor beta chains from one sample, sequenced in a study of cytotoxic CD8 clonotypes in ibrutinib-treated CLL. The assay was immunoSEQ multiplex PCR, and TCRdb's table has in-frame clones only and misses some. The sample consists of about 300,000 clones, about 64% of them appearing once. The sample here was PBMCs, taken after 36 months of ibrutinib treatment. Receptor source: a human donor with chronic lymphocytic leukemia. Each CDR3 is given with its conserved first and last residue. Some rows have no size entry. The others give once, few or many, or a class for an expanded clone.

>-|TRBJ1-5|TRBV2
CASSEGDESNQPQHF
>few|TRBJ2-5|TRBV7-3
CASSPRGSRQETQYF
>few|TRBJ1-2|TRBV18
CASSRGQGQPSYGYTF
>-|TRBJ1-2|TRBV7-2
CASSFRQDVGYTF
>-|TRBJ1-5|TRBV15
CATGRGGRTPQHF
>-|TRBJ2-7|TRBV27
CASSPQTGPYEQYF
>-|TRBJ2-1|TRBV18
CASSQFRDRGRIEQFF
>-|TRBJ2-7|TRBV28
CASSSSGRFEQYF
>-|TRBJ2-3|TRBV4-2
CASSPWVVGTSGSRTDTQYF
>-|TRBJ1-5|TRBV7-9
CASSSGQGSLNQPQHF
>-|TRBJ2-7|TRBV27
CASSPRQGITPEQYF
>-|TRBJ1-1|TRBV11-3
CASSSGTGNTEAFF
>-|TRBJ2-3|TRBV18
CASSHRASTDTQYF
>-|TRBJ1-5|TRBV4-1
CASSQDIRSGAWVNQPQHF
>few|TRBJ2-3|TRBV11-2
CASSLSLAGENRDTQYF
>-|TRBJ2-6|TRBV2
CASSEGSGRLISGANVLTF